This is a list of T cell receptor beta chains from one sample in a study of blood T cells in healthy people across ages. TCRdb analysed the 5' RACE reads with MiXCR anew, one entry per CDR3 protein. The sample shows hundreds of thousands of distinct CDR3 sequences, more than 50% of them seen only once. Sequenced input: blood. The receptors come from a middle-aged man in good health. CDR3s leave out the opening cysteine and the closing phenylalanine or tryptophan. Each record gives: J gene, V gene, D gene, CDR3 length, CDR3 protein. A D gene is named only where the DNA matches it firmly.

>TRBJ2-4|TRBV27|.|13
ASSFRGVAKNIQY
>TRBJ2-6|TRBV15|.|12
ATSRPPGANVLT
>TRBJ2-7|TRBV12-3/TRBV12-4|.|13
ASSFSHSRSYEQY
>TRBJ1-2|TRBV9|.|11
ASSSDSSYGYT
>TRBJ2-1|TRBV11-2|.|14
ASSYNRGGTYNEQF
>TRBJ2-6|TRBV5-1|.|18
ASSLAEGARLLSGANVLT
>TRBJ2-7|TRBV7-2|.|17
ASSPPSGTIKLPTYEQY
>TRBJ2-3|TRBV29-1|.|11
SVASAGTDTQY
>TRBJ2-2|TRBV28|.|12
ASSLIRTPGELF
>TRBJ2-1|TRBV20-1|TRBD1|12
SANDRDVFYEQL
>TRBJ2-7|TRBV29-1|TRBD1|12
SVLLPTGTGEQY
>TRBJ2-7|TRBV12-3/TRBV12-4|TRBD1|13
ASSLRDRIAYEQY
>TRBJ1-6|TRBV20-1|.|8
NVGESPLH
>TRBJ2-1|TRBV5-1|TRBD1|16
ASSLIPGQGRGPNGQF
>TRBJ1-5|TRBV29-1|TRBD1|12
SASPGQGNQPQH
>TRBJ1-5|TRBV7-6|TRBD1|15
ASSPGTGLNSNQPQH
>.|TRBV28|.|15
ASSLWHGHPYLYEQY
>TRBJ1-5|TRBV6-2/TRBV6-3|.|13
ASSYAAVSNQPQH
>TRBJ1-5|TRBV27|.|13
ASSFQGISSQPQH
>TRBJ1-2|TRBV20-1|TRBD1|12
SARRTGDFYGYT
>TRBJ1-6|TRBV15|TRBD1|13
ATSLRGAHNSPLH
>TRBJ2-3|TRBV4-3|TRBD2|15
ASSQEGIAGRGNTQY
>TRBJ2-1|TRBV20-1|TRBD2|12
SARPSGAYNEQF
>TRBJ2-3|TRBV11-3|.|12
ASSLNRLTDTQY
>TRBJ1-1|TRBV20-1|.|13
SARDLGRGDTEAF
>TRBJ2-5|TRBV6-5|.|10
ASSRDSVTQY
>TRBJ2-1|TRBV7-2|.|16
ASSLTGVGSGSYNEQF
>TRBJ2-3|TRBV7-2|.|13
ASSLSGSEPDTQY